This TCR beta chain is from a study of control samples from healthy donors and cancer patients. Profiling relied on immunoSEQ multiplex PCR, and the TCRdb table lists in-frame clones only, not all of them. Of about 170,000 clones in the sample, roughly 91% were seen once. Germline loops: CDR1 SGHTA, CDR2 FQGNSA. The V end was cut by 1 base, the J end by 9 bases, with 13 bases between. This CDR3 is built from 13 residues. V and J are TRBV7-2 and TRBJ2-7; no reliable D call. Input material: blood. This sequence was found in a woman aged 25 to 39 in good health. CDR3 residues: CASSLGGTSLQYF. The CDR3 coding sequence is TGTGCCAGCAGCTTAGGTGGAACCTCCCTGCAGTACTTC.